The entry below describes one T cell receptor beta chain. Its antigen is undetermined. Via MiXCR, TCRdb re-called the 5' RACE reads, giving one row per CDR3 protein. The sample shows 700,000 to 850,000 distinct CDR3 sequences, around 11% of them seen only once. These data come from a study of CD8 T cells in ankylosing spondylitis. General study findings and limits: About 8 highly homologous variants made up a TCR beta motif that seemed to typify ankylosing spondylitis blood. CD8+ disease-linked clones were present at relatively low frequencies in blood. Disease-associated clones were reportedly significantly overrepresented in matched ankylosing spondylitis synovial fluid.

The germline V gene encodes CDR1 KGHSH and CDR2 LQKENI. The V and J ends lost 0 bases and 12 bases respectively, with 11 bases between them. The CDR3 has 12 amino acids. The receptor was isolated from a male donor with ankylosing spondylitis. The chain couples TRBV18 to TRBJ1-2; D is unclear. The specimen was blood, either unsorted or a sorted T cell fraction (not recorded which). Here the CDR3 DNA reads TGTGCCAGCTCACCACCCGGCAATGCCCACACCTTC. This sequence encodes CASSPPGNAHTF.